What follows describes a single T cell receptor beta chain. No antigen is known for it. No much larger clonotype is one base removed from it; base qualities were not supplied. This specimen belongs to a study of T cell responses to AZD1222 COVID-19 vaccine (dated by TCRdb to 2020 to 2022). Context from the whole study: A total of about 250 trial participants underwent TCR sequencing, of whom under 220 had received two doses of AZD1222 and approximately 25 had received two doses of the MenACWY control vaccine. Enrollment into the trials was organized by age into subgroups of 18-55, 56-69 and 70-plus years, and those subgroups contained roughly 150, 30 and 60 TCR-sequenced participants, respectively.

Overall study outcomes, separate from this receptor: No day 14 peak-response samples were available, so repertoires were characterized only after the peak T cell response. Spike-specific TCR breadth and depth rose significantly after two AZD1222 doses compared with day 0 and with MenACWY recipients. Reportedly, almost half of the unique spike-specific TCRs recognized epitopes lying outside the regions that are mutated in the B.1.351 and B.1.1.7 variants. In the small 56-69-year group, the increase in depth fell short of significance, most likely because of low power. Participants were mostly white British and included more females than males, and it was suggested by the authors that clonal diversity may have been underestimated. CD4 TCRs associated with the vaccine covered the entire spike protein, and the dominant responses were in regions 160-218 and 743-854. Conclusions about previously exposed vaccinees are limited because only six or seven AZD1222 recipients were SARS-CoV-2 seropositive at baseline.

The CDR3 regions of human TCRbeta chains were analyzed by immunosequencing. On the study's bioinformatics: Repertoire TCRs were checked for matches against a reference library of SARS-CoV-2-specific TCRs that had been generated using the MIRA antigen-specificity platform. Breadth was defined as the fraction of unique TCRs that were SARS-CoV-2-associated. Depth was defined as the fraction of total T cells that were SARS-CoV-2-associated. Using the MIRA data, each spike-specific TCR was mapped to the spike region that the TCR reacts to and placed in a CD4 or CD8 class. Log10-transformed breadth and depth values were compared by one-way ANOVA with Sidak's multiple comparisons tests. Held by TCRdb, this immuneACCESS table contains in-frame sequences only and omits some clones. Under half of the omission traces to an unresolved V gene where checked; the cause of the rest is unknown. D and trimming come from the DNA, and the V and J calls and clone size come from that table. Here the sample has over 100,000 clones; approximately 89% occur a single time. The top ten clones comprise less than 4% of the sample.

This sample's time point label indicates: about 28 days (+/-7) after the second vaccine dose. Per the publication, the treatment or condition label means: meningococcal conjugate vaccine given as trial control. Vaccinee samples were obtained from the UK trials COV001 and COV002, which included a single-blind randomized controlled phase 2/3 trial of AZD1222 (ChAdOx1 nCoV-19) in healthy adults. Trial participant PBMC samples were collected at day 0 and day 28 after the second dose for TCRbeta chain sequencing. The origin of this receptor is an adult who received the MenACWY meningococcal vaccine as a control. The specimen comprised peripheral blood, sampled 28 days after the second dose of the MenACWY control vaccine.

The CDR3 sequence is CASSPAVPFRQGEQFF. The DNA sequence follows: TGTGCCAGCAGCCCGGCCGTTCCGTTTCGGCAGGGTGAGCAGTTCTTC. This chain is built from TRBV6-2 or TRBV6-3 and TRBJ2-1; TRBD1 could be the D gene, as 5 bases match. CDR1 and CDR2 are read off the germline V gene as MNHEY and SVGEGT. V and J are truncated by 6 bases and 9 bases respectively, leaving an intervening sequence of 24 bases. From cysteine to phenylalanine, the CDR3 is 16 amino acids long. Of the read, only the CDR3 DNA is kept; its 48 bases are in frame from base 1.